Given below is one T cell receptor (beta chain) in context. Its antigen is unknown. Germline CDR1 is MDHEN and CDR2 is SYDVKM. The CDR3 sequence is 15 residues long. V was clipped by 8 bases and J by 1 base, with 16 bases between them. This sample was included in a study of cytomegalovirus exposure and HLA in healthy donors. Study-wide context: An earlier analysis identified more than 90 million unique TCR beta sequences in about 200 million T cells. General study results and limits: Per published accounts, TCR beta sequences correctly predicted the HLA-A and HLA-B alleles of most subjects.

Both 60 Vbeta primers and 13 Jbeta primers went into the PCR. Sequencing was performed with immunoSEQ multiplex PCR; in TCRdb, only in-frame clones are kept and a portion is missing. The data hold around 150,000 clones, with 75% to 85% observed a single time. Sequencing input: PBMCs. The J gene is TRBJ2-3, the V gene TRBV28; TRBD1 is a possible D gene (6 bases). The source is a female donor in good health and CMV-seropositive. The CDR3 is CASCTGTTRTDTQYF. CDR3 in DNA: TGTGCCAGCTGTACCGGGACAACCCGCACAGATACGCAGTATTTT.